This T cell receptor (beta chain) was documented in a study of T cell changes during pregnancy in multiple sclerosis (dated by TCRdb to between 2018 and 2020). Concerning the study at large: The study examined how the T cell repertoire changed over the course of pregnancy in women with multiple sclerosis.

For this clone: This clone's antigen is unknown. No per-base quality is available; no much larger clone lies one base away.

Spanning cysteine to phenylalanine, the CDR3 consists of 13 amino acids. Only the CDR3 portion is preserved as DNA: 39 bases, with reading frame beginning at the first base. The V and J ends are trimmed by 4 bases and 0 bases, leaving 9 bases between them. The germline V gene provides CDR1 SQVTM and CDR2 ANQGSEA. The library relied on the immunoSEQ multiplex PCR assay. In TCRdb, the immuneACCESS table is reduced to in-frame sequences with V and J assigned. These tables do not hold every clone; where another copy was compared, an unresolved V gene accounts for under half, and the others remain unexplained. The sample table contains more than 55,000 clones; only one count was recorded for 75% to 95% of them. The ten largest account for around 3.3% of the sample.

This specimen consisted of peripheral blood, obtained after pregnancy. The receptor was isolated from a female donor in good health, enrolled as a control in a pregnancy study. The rearranged chain carries TRBV29-1 and TRBJ1-1, with no confidently assigned D gene. The DNA sequence reads TGCAGCGTTGTTACCAGTTTGAACACTGAAGCTTTCTTT. Its protein product is CSVVTSLNTEAFF.